This TCR beta chain was profiled in a study of cytomegalovirus exposure and HLA in healthy donors. About this clone: Additional DNA sequences in this sample encode the identical CDR3.

Trimming took off 6 bases at V and 4 bases at J, with 16 bases between the two ends. Germline CDR1 is MNHNY and CDR2 is SVGAGI (reference sequence). The CDR3 has 14 residues. It was with 60 Vbeta and 13 Jbeta primers that the PCR ran. Produced via immunoSEQ multiplex PCR; TCRdb's table is partial and in-frame only. Among under 130,000 clones listed, roughly 71% were seen once. The source of this sequence is a man in his forties in good health and CMV-seropositive. The chain uses TRBV6-6 and TRBJ2-7; weak D call: TRBD1 (6 bases). Sequenced: PBMCs. CDR3 bases: TGTGCCAGCAGCCTCGGACAGCATTCTTACGAGCAGTACGTC. Amino acids: CASSLGQHSYEQYV.